One and the same sample provided the 29 T cell receptor beta chains below, sequenced in a study of PD-L1 blockade in urothelial cancer (dated by TCRdb to about 2017). Library creation used the immunoSEQ multiplex PCR assay. Sourced from immuneACCESS, this table was stored by TCRdb with only in-frame sequences that have V and J called. A share of the clones is absent; for the studies checked, an unresolved V gene accounts for under half, and the remainder has no known explanation. The sample data list 70,000 to 100,000 clones, and around 83% of these were observed just once. 2% to 2.5% of the sample is in the top ten clones. This specimen's time point label, per the study, means: pretreatment peripheral blood. Sequenced material: PBMCs, taken around atezolizumab (anti-PD-L1) treatment. The receptors stem from a man aged 55 to 70 with urothelial cancer.

The rearrangement uses TRBV18 and TRBJ2-7; TRBD2 matches at 8 bases. This CDR3 is 13 amino acids long. With 4 bases clipped from V and 3 bases from J, the junction kept 2 bases outside the gene matches. Germline CDR1 and CDR2: KGHSH and LQKENI. CDR3 nucleotide sequence: TGTGCCAGCTCACAGGGACTAGACTACGAGCAGTACTTC. It encodes CASSQGLDYEQYF.

The CDR3 loop is CASSLRSGPGDEQYF. CDR3 coding DNA: TGTGCCAGCAGCCTTAGGAGCGGCCCAGGGGACGAGCAGTACTTC. The V call is TRBV14, the J call TRBJ2-7, with D perhaps matching TRBD1 (6 bases). Looked up from germline, CDR1 is SGHDN and CDR2 is FVKESK. The CDR3 has 15 residues. The germline V and J ends were trimmed by 4 bases and 5 bases, with 18 bases remaining between them.

This sequence joins TRBV4-1 and TRBJ2-7; D call uncertain. The germline CDR1 and CDR2 sequences are MGHRA and YSYEKL. Trimming cost V 1 base and J 3 bases, with 10 bases left between them. This CDR3 has 14 amino acids. The DNA of the CDR3 is TGCGCCAGCAGCCAAGGAGGTTTTGGCTACGAGCAGTACTTC. Amino acids: CASSQGGFGYEQYF.

This clone has a single count. The chain carries TRBV4-3 and TRBJ1-4; D is undetermined. Germline V gene data show CDR1 as LGHNA and CDR2 as YSLEER. The CDR3 has 19 residues. Deletions cut 0 bases from V and 0 bases from J, with 17 bases between. The CDR3 sequence: CASSQDDSAGSATNEKLFF. For the CDR3, the DNA is TGCGCCAGCAGCCAAGACGATTCGGCAGGTTCCGCAACTAATGAAAAACTGTTTTTT.

This chain joins TRBV27 and TRBJ2-5; D is unresolved. The CDR3 consists of 13 residues. V was cut by 5 bases and J by 4 bases, with 11 bases left in between. CDR1 and CDR2 (germline): MNHEY, SMNVEV (reference sequence). The DNA of the CDR3 is TGTGCCAGCAGTCTAGTCGCTGGAGAGACCCAGTACTTC. This encodes CASSLVAGETQYF.

The chain employs TRBV6-5 and TRBJ1-1; 10 bases are a match to TRBD1. The CDR3 runs to 16 residues. Looked up from germline, CDR1 is MNHEY and CDR2 is SVGAGI. The V and J ends lost 0 bases and 6 bases, in that order; junction bases with no gene match: 7. CDR3: CASSYSRTGGMPEAFF. Here the CDR3 DNA reads TGTGCCAGCAGTTACTCGAGGACAGGGGGGATGCCTGAAGCTTTCTTT.

The rearrangement joins TRBV4-3 to TRBJ2-1; possible D gene TRBD1, 5 bases. CDR1 is LGHNA and CDR2 is YSLEER in the germline V gene. The length of the CDR3 is 13 residues. V was shortened by 0 bases and J by 9 bases, with 9 bases between the two germline ends. The CDR3 DNA reads TGCGCCAGCAGCCAAGACAGGGTCGGTGAGCAGTTCTTC. Translating gives CASSQDRVGEQFF.

The gene calls are TRBV5-1 and TRBJ1-4, with a possible D match to TRBD1 (5 bases). The V end was cut by 4 bases, the J end by 4 bases, with 11 bases between. The germline CDR1 and CDR2 sequences are SGHRS and YFSETQ. This CDR3 is 14 amino acids long. The CDR3 protein is CASSAGPSNEKLFF. The DNA of the CDR3 is TGCGCCAGCAGCGCGGGACCGAGTAATGAAAAACTGTTTTTT.

The chain recombines TRBV9 with TRBJ2-1, with 10 bases identical to TRBD2. Germline CDR1 SGDLS, CDR2 YYNGEE. Germline trimming cut 3 bases from V and 6 bases from J; bases unmatched to any gene: 6. This CDR3 region has 15 residues. CDR3 in DNA: TGTGCCAGCAGCGCCGGGACTAGCGATCCCAATGAGCAGTTCTTC. Protein product: CASSAGTSDPNEQFF.

V and J are TRBV10-1 and TRBJ2-1; 9 nucleotides align to TRBD2. Looked up from germline, CDR1 is WNHNN and CDR2 is SYGVQD (reference sequence). This CDR3 contains 13 residues. The V gene end was trimmed by 2 bases and the J gene end by 12 bases; junction bases not matched to a gene: 5. CDR3 in amino acids: CASSENSGSRQFF. In DNA, the CDR3 is TGCGCCAGCAGTGAGAATAGCGGGAGCCGGCAGTTCTTC.

This clone was observed once. This chain's CDR3 is CASSRFGSSGNTIYF. The CDR3 nucleotides are TGTGCCAGCAGCAGGTTCGGGAGCTCTGGAAACACCATATATTTT. The V and J genes are TRBV5-4 and TRBJ1-3; no definite D call. From germline, CDR1 is SGHNT and CDR2 YYREEE (reference sequence). V was clipped by 4 bases and J by 0 bases, with 11 bases between them. The CDR3 sequence is 15 residues long.

The rearrangement joins TRBV6-6 to TRBJ2-7; D unresolved. The germline CDR1 and CDR2 sequences are MNHNY and SVGAGI (reference sequence). The CDR3 loop spans 14 amino acids. V was trimmed by 6 bases and J by 4 bases, leaving 16 bases between them. CDR3 sequence (DNA): TGTGCCAGCAGGTTGACACGGAATACGTACGAGCAGTACTTC. Protein: CASRLTRNTYEQYF.

CDR3 coding DNA: TGCGCCAGCAGCTTGGGAGGGGGTTCCGCCGGGGAGCTGTTTTTT. Its translation is CASSLGGGSAGELFF. The chain carries TRBV5-1 and TRBJ2-2, with D possibly matching TRBD1 (6 bases). Germline V gene lookup returns CDR1 SGHRS and CDR2 YFSETQ. The CDR3 spans 15 residues. The ends were cut back, 0 bases at V and 6 bases at J, with 12 bases in the middle. Drawing the rest from reference TRBV5-1 and TRBJ2-2, the complete variable domain is KAGVTQTPRYLIKTRGQQVTLSCSPISGHRSVSWYQQTPGQGLQFLFEYFSETQRNKGNFPGRFSGRQFSNSRSEMNVSTLELGDSALYLCASSLGGGSAGELFFGEGSRLTVL.

The chain combines TRBV7-2 with TRBJ2-1; 13 bases are a match to TRBD2. This CDR3 contains 16 residues. Per the germline V gene, CDR1 is SGHTA and CDR2 is FQGNSA. V gave up 2 bases and J gave up 10 bases; unmatched junction bases: 8. The CDR3 nucleotides read TGTGCCAGCAGCTTATTCACTAGCGGGGGGGGCCGGGAGCAGTTCTTC. This gives the protein CASSLFTSGGGREQFF. The full variable domain, completed using reference TRBV7-2 and TRBJ2-1, is GAGVSQSPSNKVTEKGKDVELRCDPISGHTALYWYRQSLGQGLEFLIYFQGNSAPDKSGLPSDRFSAERTGGSVSTLTIQRTQQEDSAVYLCASSLFTSGGGREQFFGPGTRLTVL.

This clone was recorded a few times. V usage is TRBV18 and J usage is TRBJ1-2; TRBD1 aligns across 10 bases. The trim removed 6 bases at V and 7 bases at J, leaving 5 bases unmatched. CDR3 length: 13 residues. Germline V gene data show CDR1 as KGHSH and CDR2 as LQKENI. CDR3 loop: CASSGQGGIGYTF. CDR3 nucleotide sequence: TGTGCCAGCTCTGGACAGGGGGGGATTGGCTACACCTTC. The variable domain in full, with the rest retrieved from reference TRBV18 and TRBJ1-2, is NAGVMQNPRHLVRRRGQEARLRCSPMKGHSHVYWYRQLPEEGLKFMVYLQKENIIDESGMPKERFSAEFPKEGPSILRIQQVVRGDSAAYFCASSGQGGIGYTFGSGTRLTVV.

V and J are TRBV7-2 and TRBJ1-3; 8 bases agree with TRBD1. The germline CDR1 and CDR2 sequences are SGHTA and FQGNSA. CDR3 length equals 16 residues. Trimming at V came to 5 bases and at J to 0 bases, leaving 6 bases not matched to a gene. CDR3: CASSHRDRTSGNTIYF. Here the CDR3 DNA reads TGTGCCAGCAGCCATCGGGACAGGACCTCTGGAAACACCATATATTTT. The variable domain in full, with the rest retrieved from reference TRBV7-2 and TRBJ1-3, is GAGVSQSPSNKVTEKGKDVELRCDPISGHTALYWYRQSLGQGLEFLIYFQGNSAPDKSGLPSDRFSAERTGGSVSTLTIQRTQQEDSAVYLCASSHRDRTSGNTIYFGEGSWLTVV.

Only a few counts were recorded for this clone. This CDR3 reads CARRDRLPGNTIYF. Here the CDR3 DNA reads TGTGCCCGGCGGGACAGACTACCTGGAAACACCATATATTTT. The J gene is TRBJ1-3, the V gene TRBV30, with 7 bases lining up with TRBD1. With 8 bases clipped from V and 2 bases from J, the junction kept 9 bases outside the gene matches. CDR1 and CDR2 (germline): GTSNPN, SVGIG (reference sequence). The CDR3 runs 14 residues.

The J gene is TRBJ1-5, the V gene TRBV7-2; D is ambiguous. CDR1 and CDR2 from the germline V gene are SGHTA and FQGNSA. This CDR3 comprises 15 residues. V dropped 4 bases and J dropped 1 base, with 11 bases sitting between them. The CDR3 reads CASSSDLGSNQPQHF. CDR3 sequence (DNA): TGTGCCAGCAGCTCGGATCTCGGGAGCAATCAGCCCCAGCATTTT.

This clone is a singleton in its sample. CDR3 nucleotide sequence: TGTGCCAGCAGCCAACGGACTAGCGGGGGCTTCGACAATGAGCAGTTCTTC. It yields the protein CASSQRTSGGFDNEQFF. The rearrangement uses TRBV7-8 and TRBJ2-1; TRBD2 agrees at 13 bases. The CDR3 covers 17 residues. The J segment lost 5 bases and the V segment lost 5 bases, leaving 9 bases of the junction unmatched. Germline assignment: CDR1 SGHVS and CDR2 FQNEAQ.

V and J are TRBV30 and TRBJ2-2; 7 bases fit TRBD1. The CDR3 covers 14 residues. Looked up from germline, CDR1 is GTSNPN and CDR2 is SVGIG (reference sequence). V was pared by 3 bases and J by 3 bases, with 4 bases of the junction left unmatched. In nucleotides, the CDR3 is TGTGCCTGGAGGAGAGACAGGGACACCGGGGAGCTGTTTTTT. Amino acid sequence: CAWRRDRDTGELFF.

This clone was observed a single time. This chain links TRBV6-5 with TRBJ2-1; 10 bases fit TRBD2. The CDR3 is made up of 16 amino acids. V shed 0 bases, J shed 5 bases, and the junction held 4 bases outside the gene matches. Per germline, CDR1 MNHEY and CDR2 SVGAGI. The CDR3 DNA reads TGTGCCAGCAGTTACTCCCCTAGCGGGGGCCACAATGAGCAGTTCTTC. Its protein is CASSYSPSGGHNEQFF.

The V gene is TRBV27, the J gene TRBJ2-7, with 9 bases aligning to TRBD1. V lost 6 bases, J lost 3 bases, and 9 bases stayed unmatched. Germline CDR1 reads MNHEY; CDR2 reads SMNVEV (reference sequence). CDR3 length equals 15 residues. CDR3 nucleotide sequence: TGTGCCAGCAGAGTCCCGGGACAGGGATTCTACGAGCAGTACTTC. Encoded protein: CASRVPGQGFYEQYF.

V usage is TRBV28 and J usage is TRBJ2-2; 13 bases are a match to TRBD2. Germline V gene data show CDR1 as MDHEN and CDR2 as SYDVKM. This CDR3 is 15 amino acids long. The J segment lost 6 bases and the V segment lost 6 bases, leaving 4 bases of the junction unmatched. In DNA, the CDR3 is TGTGCCAGCAGCTTGGGACTAGCGGGATCCGGGGAGCTGTTTTTT. It codes for CASSLGLAGSGELFF.

CDR3: CASSLWTGPNTEAFF. The CDR3 DNA reads TGTGCCAGCAGCCTTTGGACAGGACCGAACACTGAAGCTTTCTTT. The J gene is TRBJ1-1, the V gene TRBV11-2, with TRBD1 identical over 7 bases. The V gene's germline CDR1 is SGHAT and CDR2 FQNNGV. Unmatched junction bases numbered 7, after V lost 5 bases and J lost 1 base. The CDR3 contains 15 residues.

The CDR3 nucleotides read TGTGCCAGCAGTTATATGGACAGGTCTCGTCACGAGCAGTACTTC. Translated: CASSYMDRSRHEQYF. This chain uses TRBV6-6 with TRBJ2-7, with TRBD1 matching over 7 bases. The length of the CDR3 is 15 residues. Germline loops: CDR1 MNHNY, CDR2 SVGAGI (reference sequence). V lost 3 bases to trimming and J lost 5 bases; unmatched junction nucleotides: 10.

This chain uses TRBV19 with TRBJ1-5; 12 nucleotides align to TRBD1. J lost 2 bases, V lost 3 bases, and 8 bases had no gene match. The CDR3 covers 18 residues. CDR1 and CDR2 from the germline V gene are LNHDA and SQIVND (reference sequence). CDR3 DNA: TGTGCCAGTAGTATTGGGACAGGGGGCGCTTCTGGCAATCAGCCCCAGCATTTT. As protein: CASSIGTGGASGNQPQHF.

This chain links TRBV10-3 with TRBJ2-1, with 10 bases lining up with TRBD2. The CDR3 has 15 amino acids. The germline V gene encodes CDR1 ENHRY and CDR2 SYGVKD. The V gene end was trimmed by 11 bases and the J gene end by 0 bases; junction bases not matched to a gene: 7. CDR3 nucleotides: TGTGCCTCTACTAGCGGGGACAGCTCCTACAATGAGCAGTTCTTC. Translating it yields CASTSGDSSYNEQFF.

The chain combines TRBV23-1 with TRBJ2-2; perhaps TRBD1 as D (6 bases). TRBV23-1 belongs to the ORF category, with a function that is uncertain. Trimming stripped 0 bases from V and 1 base from J, with 12 bases between. This CDR3 is built from 17 residues. In nucleotides, the CDR3 is TGCGCCAGCAGTCAATCGTTAATACAGGGGAACACCGGGGAGCTGTTTTTT. Translated: CASSQSLIQGNTGELFF.

This chain joins TRBV20-1 and TRBJ1-4; D call uncertain. The V end lost 8 bases, the J end lost 11 bases, and 15 bases lay between the germline ends. Germline-derived CDR1 and CDR2 are DFQATT and SNEGSKA (reference sequence). The CDR3 spans 11 residues. CDR3 bases: TGCAGTCACTCAAGACAAGACAAACTGTTTTTT. Translated: CSHSRQDKLFF.